The TCR beta chain described here comes from a study of OX40 agonist ivuxolimab in advanced cancers. Study outcomes and limitations: Some patients who did not respond also had low normalized T-cell clonal expansion.

A note on this clone: Its antigen remains unknown.

Data came from immunoSEQ multiplex PCR; TCRdb stores just in-frame clones and leaves some out. Found here are about 55,000 clones, about 80% of them singletons; the top ten hold around 4.5%. Trimming stripped 4 bases from V and 0 bases from J, with 6 bases between. This CDR3 contains 14 residues. Germline V gene lookup returns CDR1 KGHSH and CDR2 LQKENI. The rearrangement links TRBV18 to TRBJ1-4; D is ambiguous. Sequenced here: CD4+ or CD8+ T cells sorted from blood, sampled in a trial of the OX40 agonist ivuxolimab. The TCR sequence derives from an adult with an advanced solid tumor such as melanoma, head and neck, liver or kidney cancer. Here the CDR3 reads CASSRQATNEKLFF. The CDR3, as DNA: TGTGCCAGCTCACGGCAAGCAACTAATGAAAAACTGTTTTTT.